The entry below describes one T cell receptor (beta chain). Its specificity is unknown. This sample was taken from a study of cytomegalovirus exposure and HLA in healthy donors. On the study more broadly: A prior analysis found 100 million to 140 million unique TCR beta sequences from roughly 180 million T cells.

Healthy donors of bone marrow made up the group. Study-level results: There were 150 or so TCR beta chains listed as cytomegalovirus-associated.

Germline values: CDR1 LGHNA, CDR2 YNFKEQ. Trimming cost V 2 bases and J 3 bases; bases outside gene matches: 3. The CDR3 is made up of 15 amino acids. The study ran its PCR with 60 Vbeta and 13 Jbeta primers. The protocol was immunoSEQ multiplex PCR, while the TCRdb copy is restricted to in-frame clones and leaves out a portion. The table has about 110,000 clones, 75% to 80% seen once. V and J are TRBV4-2 and TRBJ2-3, with TRBD1 identical over 9 bases. The origin of this receptor is a woman younger than 45 in good health and CMV-seronegative. Sequenced input: PBMCs. The DNA for the CDR3 is TGTGCCAGCAGCCAACCCGGGACAGGGACAGATACGCAGTATTTT. Protein: CASSQPGTGTDTQYF.